This entry features one TCR beta chain sequence. Its target antigen remains unknown. One base away there is no much larger clone; base qualities are not given. Libraries were prepared through the immunoSEQ multiplex PCR assay. Rearranged TCR beta chain sequences were amplified with the hsTCRB Kit following the manufacturer's protocol. Sequencing of TCRB libraries was carried out on an Illumina MiSeq. The study's processing was this. Demultiplexing, trimming and gene mapping were performed with the kit vendor's proprietary platform. In its TCRdb copy, this immuneACCESS table keeps in-frame sequences only and misses some clones. Where compared with another copy, unresolved V genes explain less than half of these, and the others have no known cause. The V and J calls and clone size were taken over from that table, and D and trimming were inferred from the DNA. In all, the sample holds about 56,000 clones, and less than 90% of those were seen once. The top ten hold approximately 3.4% of the sample.

This entry comes from a study of a mutant IDH1 vaccine in newly diagnosed glioma (dated by TCRdb to the early 2020s). Looking at the study overall: Vaccination was initiated 4-6 weeks after radiotherapy alone, or concurrently with temozolomide cycles in the chemotherapy-containing groups. The roughly 32 treated patients were 62.5% male and roughly 38% female, with a mean age of around 40 years. Before enrollment, patients had received standard therapy of radiotherapy alone, temozolomide alone, or radiochemotherapy with temozolomide; most received the combination. Visit V12 was the week-35 safety follow-up and visit V13 was the week-47 end of study. Peripheral blood was collected at six visits: V03 (baseline), V05, V07, V10, V12 and V13. For exploratory analyses, longitudinal TCRB deep sequencing was carried out in some 25 treated patients wherever samples were available.

Trimming at the junction amounts to 7 bases on V and 0 bases on J, and the germline ends lie 12 bases apart. From the germline V gene, CDR1 is SQVTM and CDR2 is ANQGSEA. CDR3 length: 14 amino acids, cysteine to phenylalanine. Just the 42-base CDR3 DNA is kept, in frame starting at base 1. What the time point label conveys for this sample: week 47, end of study. Each vaccine dose was 300 ug of a 20-mer mutant IDH1 peptide in Montanide, given subcutaneously with topical imiquimod. Patients received eight vaccinations in weeks 1, 3, 5, 7, 11, 15, 19 and 23, corresponding to visits V03 through V10. Newly diagnosed WHO grade 3 or 4 IDH1-mutant astrocytomas showing loss of nuclear ATRX were present in the donors. The samples were drawn from NOA16, a multicentre, single-arm, open-label phase I trial in Germany that tested a mutant IDH1 peptide vaccine in humans for the first time. Genomic DNA for TCRB sequencing was isolated from EDTA blood with the DNeasy Blood and Tissue Kit.

The paper as a whole reports these results and caveats: The authors noted that analyses of patient blood samples could not be reproduced because of sample limitations. Selection of PBMC samples for TCRB deep sequencing was based on availability. No apparent relationship was observed between pseudoprogression and alterations in the top peripheral T cell clonotypes detected by TCRB sequencing. Across multiple MHC alleles, vaccine-induced immune responses were seen in more than 90% of patients.

Recombination joined TRBV29-1 with TRBJ2-2; too little of a D gene remains to name it. Source: PBMCs, taken from a glioma patient whose treatment included an IDH1 peptide vaccine. The source of this sequence is a woman aged 50 to 60 with glioma. The DNA sequence follows: TGCAGCGCCAGCGAGAGACCGAACACCGGGGAGCTGTTTTTT. It codes for CSASERPNTGELFF.